This T cell receptor beta chain comes out of a study of T cells in Graves' hyperthyroidism and ophthalmopathy. RNA transcripts yielded amplified TCR beta CDR3 regions. An initial round of RT-PCR targeting the TCR CDR3 relied on the HTBI primer set. TCRdb passed the multiplex PCR reads through MiXCR, listing each CDR3 protein once. The sample records around 620,000 distinct CDR3 sequences, about a sixth being singletons. This clonotype showed up just a few times. Its cognate antigen is unknown. V lost 2 bases to trimming and J lost 3 bases, with 8 bases between them. The CDR3 loop spans 14 amino acids. CDR1 and CDR2 from the germline V gene are MNHEY and SVGEGT. Study-wide findings and caveats: Through a model of 13 V-J features, ophthalmopathy was separated from stable hyperthyroidism.

The specimen sequenced was blood. The genes are TRBV6-2 or TRBV6-3 and TRBJ1-5; a weak D match, TRBD1 (5 bases). This clonotype was sampled from a woman in her thirties with Graves' hyperthyroidism. The CDR3 DNA reads as TGTGCCAGCAGTTACGGCAGGGTCAATCAGCCCCAGCATTTT. It yields the protein CASSYGRVNQPQHF.